This T cell receptor (beta chain) was found in a study of T-cell reconstitution after alpha-beta-depleted transplantation in children (dated by TCRdb to the mid-2010s). Broadly, across the study: T-cell immune reconstitution after TCRalphabeta/CD19-depleted allogeneic hematopoietic cell transplantation in children was quantitatively tracked in the study by means of TCR repertoire profiling.

After removal of 0 bases from V and 0 bases from J, the junction retains 7 bases not matched to a gene. The CDR3 holds 18 amino acids from the cysteine to the phenylalanine. The DNA shown is the 54-base CDR3, in frame from base 1. The germline V gene (reference sequence) yields DFQATT for CDR1 and SNEGSKA for CDR2. Overall study outcomes, separate from this receptor: About two months after transplant, the apparently early recovery of alphabetaT-cell counts reportedly depended on just several hundred clones that had expanded rapidly and came from non-depleted graft cells. In some patients, the high TCRbeta diversity seen at day 60 was put down to recipient T cells and intrathymic progenitors that had survived conditioning. Over subsequent months, a decline in hyperexpanded clone frequencies was noted, and after one year, T-cell counts and TCRbeta diversity were mostly ascribed to newly produced T cells.

This specimen's treatment or condition label, per the study, means: allogeneic hematopoietic cell transplantation with graft depleted of TCRalphabeta T cells and CD19 B cells. Transplant recipients were children who received TCRalphabeta/CD19-depleted allogeneic hematopoietic cell grafts. Many counts were recorded for this clonotype. No antigen is known for it. The input lacks base qualities; no much larger clone sits a single base away. The library was built by means of PCR. Instrument used: Illumina HiSeq 2500. TCR libraries were prepared with molecular barcoding, using unique molecular identifiers to normalize TCRbeta repertoire quantification. TCRdb reanalyzed the raw reads on its own, using fastp at Q25 for trimming and MiXCR for clone calling, and kept in-frame beta chains. CDR3 protein duplicates are merged, each entry listing the most common genes and DNA. In all, the sample holds about 5,900 distinct CDR3 sequences, and 15% of those were seen once. The top ten clonotypes cover approximately 80% of the sample.

In this chain, TRBV20-1 is recombined with TRBJ2-7; 14 nucleotides in the junction match TRBD2. Here the sequenced sample was PBMCs, mostly from graft donor cells, taken 180 days after TCRalphabeta/CD19-depleted stem cell transplant. This TCR derives from a patient aged 2-10 years who had a stem cell transplant for inherited bone marrow failure, so the T cells may come from the graft donor. The DNA sequence is given as TGCAGTGCTAGAGACGCGGGACTAGCGGGGGAAAGCTCCTACGAGCAGTACTTC. Its amino acids are CSARDAGLAGESSYEQYF.